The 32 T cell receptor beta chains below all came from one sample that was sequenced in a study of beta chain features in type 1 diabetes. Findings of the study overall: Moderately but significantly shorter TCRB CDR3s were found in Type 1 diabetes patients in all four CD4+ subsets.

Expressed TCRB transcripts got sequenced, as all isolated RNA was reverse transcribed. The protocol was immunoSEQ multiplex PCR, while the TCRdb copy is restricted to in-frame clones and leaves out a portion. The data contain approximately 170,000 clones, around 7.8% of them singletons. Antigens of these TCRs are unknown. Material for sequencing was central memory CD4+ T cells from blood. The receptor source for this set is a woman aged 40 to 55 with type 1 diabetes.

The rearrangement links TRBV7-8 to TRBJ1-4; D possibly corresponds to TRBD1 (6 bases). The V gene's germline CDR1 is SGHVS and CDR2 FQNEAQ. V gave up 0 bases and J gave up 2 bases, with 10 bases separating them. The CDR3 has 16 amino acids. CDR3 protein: CASSLARTVTNEKLFF. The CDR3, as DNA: TGTGCCAGCAGCTTAGCGAGGACAGTTACTAATGAAAAACTGTTTTTT.

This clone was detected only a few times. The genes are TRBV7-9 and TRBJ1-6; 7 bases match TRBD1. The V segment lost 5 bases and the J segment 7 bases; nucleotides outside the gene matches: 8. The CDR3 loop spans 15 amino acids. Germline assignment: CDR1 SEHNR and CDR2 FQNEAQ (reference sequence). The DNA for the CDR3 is TGTGCCAGCAGCAAAACCGGGACAGAGAATTCACCCCTCCACTTT. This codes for CASSKTGTENSPLHF.

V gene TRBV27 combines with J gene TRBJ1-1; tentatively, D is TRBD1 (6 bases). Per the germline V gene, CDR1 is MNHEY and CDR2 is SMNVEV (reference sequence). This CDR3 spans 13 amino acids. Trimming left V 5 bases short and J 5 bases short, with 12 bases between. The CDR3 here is CASSPQGWTEAFF. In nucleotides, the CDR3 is TGTGCCAGCAGTCCGCAGGGGTGGACTGAAGCTTTCTTT.

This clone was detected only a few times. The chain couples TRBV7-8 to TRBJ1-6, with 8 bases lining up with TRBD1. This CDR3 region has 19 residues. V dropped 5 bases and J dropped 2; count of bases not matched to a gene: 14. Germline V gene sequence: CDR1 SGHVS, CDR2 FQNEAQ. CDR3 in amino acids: CASSPTGGWERAYNSPLHF. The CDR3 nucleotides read TGTGCCAGCAGCCCTACAGGGGGTTGGGAAAGGGCCTATAATTCACCCCTCCACTTT.

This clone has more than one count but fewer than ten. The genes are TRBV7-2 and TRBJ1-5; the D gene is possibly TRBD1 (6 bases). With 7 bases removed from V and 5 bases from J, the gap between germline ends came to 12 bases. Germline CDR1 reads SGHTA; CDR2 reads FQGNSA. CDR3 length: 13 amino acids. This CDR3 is CASNLQGDQPQHF. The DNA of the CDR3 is TGTGCCAGCAACCTACAGGGAGATCAGCCCCAGCATTTT.

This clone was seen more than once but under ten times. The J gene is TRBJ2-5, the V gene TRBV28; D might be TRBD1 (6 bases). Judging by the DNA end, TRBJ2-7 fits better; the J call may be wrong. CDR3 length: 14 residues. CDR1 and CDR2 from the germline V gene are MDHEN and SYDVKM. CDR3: CASSPRQGWYEQYF. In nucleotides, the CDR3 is TGTGCCAGCAGTCCTCGTCAGGGGTGGTACGAGCAGTACTTC.

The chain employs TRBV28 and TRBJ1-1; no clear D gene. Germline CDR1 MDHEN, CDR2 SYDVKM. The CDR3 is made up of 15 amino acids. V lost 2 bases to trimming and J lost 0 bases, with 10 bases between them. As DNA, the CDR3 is TGTGCCAGCAGTTTAGGCCTCACCATGAACACTGAAGCTTTCTTT. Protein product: CASSLGLTMNTEAFF.

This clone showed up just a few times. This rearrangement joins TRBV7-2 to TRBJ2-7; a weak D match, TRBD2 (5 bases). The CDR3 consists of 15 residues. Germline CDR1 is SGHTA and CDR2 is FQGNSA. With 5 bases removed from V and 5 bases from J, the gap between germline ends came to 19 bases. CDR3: CASSRSPVRGNEQYF. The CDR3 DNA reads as TGTGCCAGCAGCCGCTCTCCAGTCCGAGGGAACGAGCAGTACTTC.

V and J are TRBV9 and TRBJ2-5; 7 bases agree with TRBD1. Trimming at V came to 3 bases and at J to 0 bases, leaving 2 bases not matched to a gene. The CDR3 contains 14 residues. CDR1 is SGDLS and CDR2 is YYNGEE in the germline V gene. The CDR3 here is CASSAGQDQETQYF. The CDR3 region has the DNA TGTGCCAGCAGCGCCGGACAGGACCAAGAGACCCAGTACTTC.

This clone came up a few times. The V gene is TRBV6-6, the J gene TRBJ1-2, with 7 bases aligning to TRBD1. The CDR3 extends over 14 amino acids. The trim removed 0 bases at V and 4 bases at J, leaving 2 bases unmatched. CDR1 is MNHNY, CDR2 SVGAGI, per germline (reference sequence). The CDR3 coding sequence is TGTGCCAGCAGTTACTCGACAGGGCCCTATGGCTACACCTTC. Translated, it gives CASSYSTGPYGYTF.

CDR3: CASRRDSYTEAFF. CDR3 bases: TGTGCCAGCAGAAGGGACAGCTACACTGAAGCTTTCTTT. V gene TRBV6-1 combines with J gene TRBJ1-1, with 7 nucleotides matching TRBD1. The CDR3 contains 13 residues. The germline gives CDR1 MNHNS, CDR2 SASEGT. After removal of 6 bases from V and 3 bases from J, the junction contained 4 bases not matched to a gene.

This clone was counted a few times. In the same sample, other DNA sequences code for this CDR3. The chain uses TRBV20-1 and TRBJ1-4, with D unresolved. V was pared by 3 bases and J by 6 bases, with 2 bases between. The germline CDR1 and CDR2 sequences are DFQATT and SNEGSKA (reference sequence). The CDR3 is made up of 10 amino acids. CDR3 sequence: CSASDEKLFF. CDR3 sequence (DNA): TGCAGTGCTAGCGATGAAAAACTGTTTTTT.

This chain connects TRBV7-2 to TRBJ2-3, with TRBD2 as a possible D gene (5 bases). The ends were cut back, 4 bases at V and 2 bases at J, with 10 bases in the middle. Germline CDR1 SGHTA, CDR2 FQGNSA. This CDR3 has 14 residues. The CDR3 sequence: CASSSTGYTDTQYF. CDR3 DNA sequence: TGTGCCAGCAGCTCGACGGGATACACAGATACGCAGTATTTT.

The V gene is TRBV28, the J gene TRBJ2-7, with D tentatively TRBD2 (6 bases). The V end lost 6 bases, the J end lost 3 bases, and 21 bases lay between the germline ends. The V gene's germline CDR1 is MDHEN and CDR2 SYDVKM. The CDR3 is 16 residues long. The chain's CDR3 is CASSSSGSRSFYEQYF. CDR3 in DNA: TGTGCCAGCAGCTCATCCGGGAGCAGGTCGTTCTACGAGCAGTACTTC.

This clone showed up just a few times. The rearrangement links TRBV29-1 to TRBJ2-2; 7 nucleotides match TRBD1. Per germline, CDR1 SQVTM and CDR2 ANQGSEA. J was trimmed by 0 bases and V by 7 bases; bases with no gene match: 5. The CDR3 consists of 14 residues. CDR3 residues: CSGSQGTNTGELFF. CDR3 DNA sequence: TGCAGCGGTTCACAGGGGACGAACACCGGGGAGCTGTTTTTT.

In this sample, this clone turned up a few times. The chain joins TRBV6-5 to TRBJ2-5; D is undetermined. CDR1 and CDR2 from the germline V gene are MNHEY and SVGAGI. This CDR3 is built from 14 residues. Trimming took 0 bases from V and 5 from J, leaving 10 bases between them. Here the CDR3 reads CASSYSGRRETQYF. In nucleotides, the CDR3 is TGTGCCAGCAGTTACTCCGGCCGGCGGGAGACCCAGTACTTC.

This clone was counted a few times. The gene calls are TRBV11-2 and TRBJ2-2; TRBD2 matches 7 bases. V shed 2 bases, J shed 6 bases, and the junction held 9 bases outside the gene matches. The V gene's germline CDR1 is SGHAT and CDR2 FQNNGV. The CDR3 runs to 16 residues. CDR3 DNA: TGTGCCAGCAGCTTACTTGGAGGGAGGGTCCCCGGGGAGCTGTTTTTT. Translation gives CASSLLGGRVPGELFF.

The CDR3 DNA is TGTGCCAGCAGGCCGCCGGGACAGCTAGCCAAAAACATTCAGTACTTC. It codes for CASRPPGQLAKNIQYF. The chain employs TRBV28 and TRBJ2-4; TRBD1 agrees at 7 bases. J gave up 0 bases and V 6 bases, and 8 bases lay outside the gene matches. The CDR3 loop spans 16 amino acids. Looked up from germline, CDR1 is MDHEN and CDR2 is SYDVKM.

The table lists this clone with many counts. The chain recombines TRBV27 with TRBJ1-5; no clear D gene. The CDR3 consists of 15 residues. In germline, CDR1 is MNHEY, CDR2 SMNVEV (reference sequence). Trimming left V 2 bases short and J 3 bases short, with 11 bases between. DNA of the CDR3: TGTGCCAGCAGTTTAAACCCGTTACTCAATCAGCCCCAGCATTTT. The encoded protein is CASSLNPLLNQPQHF.

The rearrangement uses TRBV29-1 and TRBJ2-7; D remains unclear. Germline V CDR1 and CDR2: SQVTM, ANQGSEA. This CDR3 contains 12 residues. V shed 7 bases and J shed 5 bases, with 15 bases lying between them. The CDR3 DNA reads TGCAGCGCTTCCAGACATTCTAACGAGCAGTACTTC. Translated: CSASRHSNEQYF.

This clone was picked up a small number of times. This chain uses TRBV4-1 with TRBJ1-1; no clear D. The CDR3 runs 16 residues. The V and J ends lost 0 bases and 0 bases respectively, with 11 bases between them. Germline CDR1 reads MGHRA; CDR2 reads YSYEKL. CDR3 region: CASSQDSWAVNTEAFF. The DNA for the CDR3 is TGCGCCAGCAGCCAAGATAGTTGGGCCGTGAACACTGAAGCTTTCTTT.

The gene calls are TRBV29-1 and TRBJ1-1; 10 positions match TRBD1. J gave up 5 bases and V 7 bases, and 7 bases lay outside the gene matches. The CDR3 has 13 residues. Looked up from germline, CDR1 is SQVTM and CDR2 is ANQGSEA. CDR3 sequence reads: CSGQGQGRTEAFF. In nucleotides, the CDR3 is TGCAGCGGCCAGGGACAGGGGAGAACTGAAGCTTTCTTT.

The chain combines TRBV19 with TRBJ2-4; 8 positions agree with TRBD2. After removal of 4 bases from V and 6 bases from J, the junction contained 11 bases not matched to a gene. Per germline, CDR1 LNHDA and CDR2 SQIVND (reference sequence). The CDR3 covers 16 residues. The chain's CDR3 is CASSSLGGADGNIQYF. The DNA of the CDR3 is TGTGCCAGTAGTAGTCTCGGGGGGGCGGATGGAAACATTCAGTACTTC.

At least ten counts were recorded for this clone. Here the CDR3 reads CASSPTGVATNEKLFF. CDR3 in DNA: TGTGCCAGCAGCCCCACCGGGGTTGCAACTAATGAAAAACTGTTTTTT. The rearrangement links TRBV7-2 to TRBJ1-4; D call uncertain. V lost 5 bases, J lost 0 bases, and 13 bases lay in between. The germline CDR1 and CDR2 sequences are SGHTA and FQGNSA. CDR3 size: 16 residues. Supplemented by reference TRBV7-2 and TRBJ1-4, the full variable domain reads GAGVSQSPSNKVTEKGKDVELRCDPISGHTALYWYRQSLGQGLEFLIYFQGNSAPDKSGLPSDRFSAERTGGSVSTLTIQRTQQEDSAVYLCASSPTGVATNEKLFFGSGTQLSVL.

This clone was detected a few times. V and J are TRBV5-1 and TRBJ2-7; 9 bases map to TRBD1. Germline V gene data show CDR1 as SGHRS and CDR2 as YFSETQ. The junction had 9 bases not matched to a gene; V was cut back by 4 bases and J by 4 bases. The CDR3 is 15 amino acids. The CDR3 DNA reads TGCGCCAGCAGCCCAACCCTCGGACAGGGGTACGAGCAGTACTTC. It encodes CASSPTLGQGYEQYF.

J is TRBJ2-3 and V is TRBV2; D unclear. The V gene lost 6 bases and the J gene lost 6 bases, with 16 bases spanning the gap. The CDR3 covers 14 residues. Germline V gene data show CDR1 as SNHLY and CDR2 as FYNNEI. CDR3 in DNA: TGTGCCAGCAGACACCTTACAGTACCCGATACGCAGTATTTT. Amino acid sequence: CASRHLTVPDTQYF.

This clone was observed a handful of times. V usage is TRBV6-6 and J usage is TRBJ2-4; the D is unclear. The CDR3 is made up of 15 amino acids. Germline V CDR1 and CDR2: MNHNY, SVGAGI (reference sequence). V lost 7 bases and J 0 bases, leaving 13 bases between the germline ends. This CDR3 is CASTDIFGAKNIQYF. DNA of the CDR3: TGTGCCAGCACTGACATCTTCGGAGCCAAAAACATTCAGTACTTC.

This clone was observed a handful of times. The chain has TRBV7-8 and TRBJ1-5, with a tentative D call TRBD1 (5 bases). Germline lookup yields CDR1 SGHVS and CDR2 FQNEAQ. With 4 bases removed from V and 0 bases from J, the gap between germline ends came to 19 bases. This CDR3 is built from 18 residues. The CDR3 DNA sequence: TGTGCCAGCAGCTCCCCCAACGGGGGGACCGGTAGCAATCAGCCCCAGCATTTT. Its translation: CASSSPNGGTGSNQPQHF.

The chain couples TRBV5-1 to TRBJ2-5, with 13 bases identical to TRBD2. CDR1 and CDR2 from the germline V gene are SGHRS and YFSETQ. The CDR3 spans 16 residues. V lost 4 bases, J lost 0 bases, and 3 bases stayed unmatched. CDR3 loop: CASSETSGRYQETQYF. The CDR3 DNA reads TGCGCCAGCAGCGAGACTAGCGGGAGGTACCAAGAGACCCAGTACTTC.

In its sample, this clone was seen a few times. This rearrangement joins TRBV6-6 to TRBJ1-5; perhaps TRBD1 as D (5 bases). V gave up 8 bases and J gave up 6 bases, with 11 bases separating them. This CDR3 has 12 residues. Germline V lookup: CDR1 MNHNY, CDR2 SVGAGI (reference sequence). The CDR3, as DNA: TGTGCCAGCTGCTTGGGGGGTCAGCCCCAGCATTTT. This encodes CASCLGGQPQHF.

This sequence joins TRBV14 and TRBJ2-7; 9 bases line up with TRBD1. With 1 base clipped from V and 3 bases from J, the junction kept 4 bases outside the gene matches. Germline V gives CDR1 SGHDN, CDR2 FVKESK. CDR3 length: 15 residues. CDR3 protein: CASSQGQGGVYEQYF. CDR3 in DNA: TGTGCCAGCAGCCAAGGACAGGGGGGAGTCTACGAGCAGTACTTC.

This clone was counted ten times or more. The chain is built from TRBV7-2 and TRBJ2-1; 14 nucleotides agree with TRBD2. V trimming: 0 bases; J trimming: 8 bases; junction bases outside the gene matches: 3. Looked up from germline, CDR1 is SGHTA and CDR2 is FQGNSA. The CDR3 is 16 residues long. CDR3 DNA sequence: TGTGCCAGCAGCTTAGCCGGGACTAGCGGGAGTTATGAGCAGTTCTTC. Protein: CASSLAGTSGSYEQFF.